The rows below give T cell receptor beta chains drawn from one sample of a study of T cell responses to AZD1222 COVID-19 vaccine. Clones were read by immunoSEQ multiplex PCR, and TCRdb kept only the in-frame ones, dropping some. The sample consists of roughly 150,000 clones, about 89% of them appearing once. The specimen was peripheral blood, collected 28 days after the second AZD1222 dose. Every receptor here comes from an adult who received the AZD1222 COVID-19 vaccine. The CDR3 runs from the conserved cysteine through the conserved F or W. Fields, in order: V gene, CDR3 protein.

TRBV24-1,CATSDSPGRSNEQFF
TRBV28,CASSFAGTSVGELFF
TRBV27,CASRLDGGPNSPLHF
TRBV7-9,CASSFSADTQYF
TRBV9,CASSVTSHTGELFF
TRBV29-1,CSVRIQPSAGHPYEQYF
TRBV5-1,CASSPGQGVLETQYF
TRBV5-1,CASSFGNYEQYF
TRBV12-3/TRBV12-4,CASAGQATYEQYF
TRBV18,CASSPRTAGEEKLFF
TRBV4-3,CASSQVMAVGNTIYF
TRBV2,CASSKWEGLESPGANVLTF
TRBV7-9,CASSRDSLYYGYTF
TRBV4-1,CASSQPTGYGYTF
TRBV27,CASSLAAEGDLTLDGYTF
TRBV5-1,CASSLAGGELYEQYF
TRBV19,CASSIVGSASYNEQFF
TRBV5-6,CASSLDGGYNSPLHF
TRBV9,CASSVGARSYNEQFF
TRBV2,CASSGYGLSNQPQHF
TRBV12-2,CAVKPGGSARKTSTDTQYF
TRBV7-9,CASSLLAGGTTDTQYF
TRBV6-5,CASSESALNTEAFF
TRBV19,CASSMRPVETFGLGTQYF
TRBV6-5,CASKSESNQPQHF
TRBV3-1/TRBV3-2,CASSRGTPGLSNSPLHF
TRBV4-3,CASSQDWGNQPQHF
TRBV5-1,CASSLMPERTSYEQYF
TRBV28,CASSFPSTNEQFF
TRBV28,CASSSLLGSTEAFF
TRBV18,CASSPTGQDSSYNSPLHF
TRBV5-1,CASSLESTGGSEAFF
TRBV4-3,CASSQWVGEGSSYEQYF
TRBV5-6,CASSGEGRDREKLFF
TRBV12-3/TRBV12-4,CASTQGDQPQHF
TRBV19,CASRDNRGGNEKLFF
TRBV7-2,CASSPSRDTEAFF
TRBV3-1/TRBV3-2,CASSQGFLGSYEQYF
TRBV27,CASSLSGQSTLRAKNIQYF
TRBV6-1,CASSEIRGGPYEQYF
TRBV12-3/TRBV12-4,CASAQGGYGYTF
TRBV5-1,CAPTPGGGVYNEQFF
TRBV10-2,CASSADRGHPNQPQHF
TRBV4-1,CASSQVLTANTEAFF
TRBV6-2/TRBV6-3,CASSYTETDTQYF
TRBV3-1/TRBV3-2,CASSQDLRGPRCLRELFF
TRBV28,CASSAFPLTSYQETQYF
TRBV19,CASSGPWGGTEAFF
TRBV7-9,CASSLTGELFF
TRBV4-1,CASSQGSSSYEQYF
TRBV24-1,CATSDPGLAGGRGYNEQFF
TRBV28,CASSQDSDYGYTF